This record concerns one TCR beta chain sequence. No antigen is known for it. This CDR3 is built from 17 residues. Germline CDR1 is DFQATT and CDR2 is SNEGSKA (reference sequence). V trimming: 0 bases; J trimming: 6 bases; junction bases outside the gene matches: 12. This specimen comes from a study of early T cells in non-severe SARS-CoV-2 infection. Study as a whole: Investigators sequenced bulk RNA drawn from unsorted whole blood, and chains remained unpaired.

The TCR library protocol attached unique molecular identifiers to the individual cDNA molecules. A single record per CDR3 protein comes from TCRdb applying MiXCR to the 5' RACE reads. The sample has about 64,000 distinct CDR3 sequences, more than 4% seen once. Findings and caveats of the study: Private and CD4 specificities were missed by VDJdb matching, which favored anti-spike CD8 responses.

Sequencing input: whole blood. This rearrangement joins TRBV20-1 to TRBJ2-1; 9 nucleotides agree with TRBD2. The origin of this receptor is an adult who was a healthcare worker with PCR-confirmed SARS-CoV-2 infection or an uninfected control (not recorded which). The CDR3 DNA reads TGCAGTGCTAGAGATTTGGAGACTAGCGGTCAAAGCAATGAGCAGTTCTTC. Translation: CSARDLETSGQSNEQFF.